One and the same sample provided the 10 T cell receptor delta chains below, sequenced in a study of γδ T cells in repeated Plasmodium falciparum infection. TCRdb re-called clones from the multiplex PCR reads using CATT. Of approximately 53,000 delta-chain clones listed, approximately 1.7% are singletons. Bulk repertoires came from Vgamma9/Vdelta2+ or Vdelta2-negative gammadelta T cells flow-sorted from PBMC. The sequenced material came from gamma-delta T cells from blood. The origin of the receptors is a pool of human donors (malaria-infected and uninfected, not separated).

This clone was seen more than once but under ten times. This DNA's translation and the protein TCRdb lists, from a much larger clone, do not match at residue 3, likely due to a read error; the protein shown is translated from the DNA. The chain is built from TRDV1 and TRDJ4, with 10 bases identical to TRDD3. TCRdb lists no J gene, so it was determined here by aligning the DNA to germline. Germline CDR1 TSWWSYY, CDR2 QGS. The CDR3 sequence is 20 residues long. The CDR3 DNA reads TGTGCTCCTGGGGAATGCTACCAACTGGGGGATCCAAGAAATACCAGACCCCTGATCTTT. This codes for CAPGECYQLGDPRNTRPLIF.

This clone was found a few times. This likely reflects a read error, since a far larger clone is one base away. Other DNA sequences in this specimen translate into the identical CDR3. The rearrangement links TRDV1 to TRDJ1; 7 bases map to TRDD3. V shed 4 bases and J 0 bases; nucleotides not matched to a gene: 23. CDR1 is TSWWSYY, CDR2 QGS, per germline. This CDR3 spans 21 amino acids. CDR3 amino acids: CALGVSPTLSYWGFYTDKLIF. CDR3 coding DNA: TGTGCTCTTGGGGTTTCGCCTACCCTATCTTACTGGGGATTTTACACCGATAAACTCATCTTT.

Note on this clone: TCRdb lists the protein of a much larger clone for this DNA, which differs at residue 14, so this is likely a read error; the protein given here is translated from the DNA itself. The rearrangement joins TRDV1 to TRDJ1; 8 bases fit TRDD3. No J gene was available from TCRdb, and it was assigned here by a germline match of the DNA. V dropped 1 base and J dropped 0; count of bases not matched to a gene: 22. CDR1 and CDR2 (germline): TSWWSYY, QGS. There are 22 residues in the CDR3. The CDR3 loop reads CALGEPRPTQGIPPKYTDKLIF. The CDR3 DNA follows: TGTGCTCTTGGGGAACCGAGACCTACCCAGGGGATACCGCCCAAGTACACCGATAAACTCATCTTT.

This clone was observed a handful of times. A far larger clone is one base from this, pointing to a likely read error. The same CDR3 can be traced to other DNA sequences in this sample. The genes are TRDV1 and TRDJ1; TRDD3 is a possible D gene (6 bases). Matching the DNA to germline supplied the J gene, which TCRdb does not give. Germline V lookup: CDR1 TSWWSYY, CDR2 QGS. The CDR3 loop spans 20 amino acids. The CDR3 sequence: CALGELLGTGRYGYTDKLIF. DNA for the CDR3: TGCGCTCTTGGGGAACTCTTGGGAACTGGGAGATACGGTTACACCGATAAACTCATCTTT.

This clone is medium-sized. Other DNA sequences in this sample translate to the same CDR3. The chain links TRDV1 to TRDJ1, with 8 nucleotides matching TRDD3. V gave up 7 bases and J gave up 9 bases; unmatched junction bases: 19. Germline V gene lookup returns CDR1 TSWWSYY and CDR2 QGS. The CDR3 contains 16 residues. CDR3 sequence reads: CALAVPVTYWGSELIF. The DNA of the CDR3 is TGTGCTCTTGCCGTTCCTGTGACCTACTGGGGGTCCGAACTCATCTTT.

Comments on this clone: TCRdb has a much larger clone's protein, which differs at residue 18 from the translation of this DNA, likely because of a read error; what is shown is the protein translated from the DNA. In DNA form, the CDR3 reads TGTGCTCTTGGAGAAGCGTGGGTGACCCTACCCGGCTGGGGATTCACCGATAGACTCATCTTT. Protein product: CALGEAWVTLPGWGFTDRLIF. This chain uses TRDV1 with TRDJ1; D is perhaps TRDD3 (6 bases). No J segment appears in TCRdb, so it was assigned here by matching the sequence to germline. The germline V gene has CDR1 TSWWSYY and CDR2 QGS. The CDR3 has 21 amino acids.

About this clone itself: Given a far larger clone just one base away, this is likely a sequencing read error. This CDR3 is also generated by other DNA sequences in the sample. The CDR3 protein is CALGVRTGGYVLQNTDKLIF. The CDR3 nucleotides read TGCGCTCTTGGGGTCAGGACTGGGGGATACGTACTCCAAAACACCGATAAACTCATCTTT. This chain links TRDV1 with TRDJ1; TRDD3 aligns across 13 bases. CDR1 is TSWWSYY and CDR2 is QGS in the germline V gene. The CDR3 is 20 residues long.

This clone was seen many times. TCRdb has a much larger clone's protein, which differs at residue 7 from the translation of this DNA, likely because of a read error; what is shown is the protein translated from the DNA. The chain has TRDV1 and TRDJ1; TRDD3 matches at 8 bases. This CDR3 has 16 residues. V shed 6 bases, J shed 4 bases, and the junction held 13 bases outside the gene matches. Germline V gene lookup returns CDR1 TSWWSYY and CDR2 QGS. The CDR3 DNA reads as TGTGCTCTTGGTAGGGCTGCTCTGGGGGACAACGATAAACTCATCTTT. Translating it yields CALGRAALGDNDKLIF.

There are a few counts of this clone. The protein that TCRdb holds for this DNA derives from a much larger clone and differs from the translated DNA at residue 13, which likely indicates a read error; the protein shown here is translated from the DNA. Written as DNA, the CDR3 is TGTGCTCTTGGGGAGGTATTCCTACCCTCAACGCTGGAGATCAATAGCGACAAACTCATCTTT. This translates into CALGEVFLPSTLEINSDKLIF. This chain connects TRDV1 to TRDJ1; 7 nucleotides match TRDD2. The CDR3 has 21 amino acids. CDR1 is TSWWSYY, CDR2 QGS, per germline. V shed 3 bases and J 8 bases; nucleotides not matched to a gene: 30.

This clone was detected a few times. A far more abundant clone sits one base away, making this likely a read error. The same CDR3 can be traced to other DNA sequences in this sample. The chain carries TRDV1 and TRDJ1, with TRDD3 as a possible D gene (5 bases). In the absence of a J gene in TCRdb, the DNA was matched to germline to assign it here. The CDR3 totals 20 residues. Per germline, CDR1 TSWWSYY and CDR2 QGS. V was cut by 3 bases and J by 7 bases, with 33 bases left in between. CDR3 amino acids: CALGDRHSVRGKVGRVKLIF. The CDR3 coding sequence is TGTGCTCTTGGGGATCGGCATAGCGTCCGAGGGAAGGTGGGGAGGGTTAAACTCATCTTT.